This T cell receptor beta chain stems from a study of blood T cell repertoires in COVID-19. As originally analysed: Nucleated cell counts were estimated from reference gene primer amplification. Libraries were prepared by immunoSEQ multiplex PCR; TCRdb keeps only in-frame clonotypes and omits some of them. V and J calls and clone size follow that table, whereas D and trimming were derived from the DNA. There are roughly 43,000 clones in the sample; around 82% occur only once, and more than 10% lies in the top ten. The CDR3 is 16 amino acids. V was pared by 2 bases and J by 2 bases, with 16 bases between. From germline, CDR1 is MNHEY and CDR2 SMNVEV (reference sequence).

This receptor was taken from a human donor in a cohort sampled during active COVID-19. V is TRBV27 and J is TRBJ2-7, with a weak D call TRBD1 (7 bases). The source material was peripheral blood. CDR3 coding DNA: TGTGCCAGCAGTTTACTTAGACAGGGAGGCGCCTACGAGCAGTACTTC. Protein: CASSLLRQGGAYEQYF.